This T cell receptor (beta chain) was found in a study of T cells in Graves' hyperthyroidism and ophthalmopathy. This clonotype has a count of ten or more. Its matching antigen is unknown. Looked up from germline, CDR1 is SGHVS and CDR2 is FQNEAQ. CDR3 length: 14 residues. V was cut by 3 bases and J by 5 bases, with 13 bases left in between. Amplified regions were TCR beta CDR3 sequences from RNA transcripts. Using the HTBI primer set, a first-round RT-PCR was run on the TCR CDR3. From the multiplex PCR reads, TCRdb called clonotypes with MiXCR, one entry per CDR3 protein. The sample has around 240,000 distinct CDR3 sequences, roughly 14% seen once. Diagnostic assessment was based on clinical symptoms, serum thyroxine and TRAb, thyroid ultrasound and orbital computed tomography. First hyperthyroidism diagnosis is when the blood sample was obtained, before any ophthalmopathy symptoms. General study findings and limits: Most clonotypes expanded in thyroid above 0.001 were likewise present in blood.

The TCR originated in a woman aged 40 to 55 with Graves' hyperthyroidism that later progressed to Graves' ophthalmopathy. Sequencing used blood. The V and J genes are TRBV7-8 and TRBJ1-1, with D possibly being TRBD1 (6 bases). CDR3 in DNA: TGTGCCAGCAGCTTCCCCCAAGGGGGGACTGAAGCTTTCTTT. It yields the protein CASSFPQGGTEAFF. Filled out from reference TRBV7-8 and TRBJ1-1, the complete variable domain reads GAGVSQSPRYKVAKRGQDVALRCDPISGHVSLFWYQQALGQGPEFLTYFQNEAQLDKSGLPSDRFFAERPEGSVSTLKIQRTQQEDSAVYLCASSFPQGGTEAFFGQGTRLTVV.